Here is one T cell receptor beta chain with its context. Antigen unknown. The data are from a study of T cell responses to AZD1222 COVID-19 vaccine. Study-level findings and limits: Increases in Spike-specific TCR breadth and depth were seen after two AZD1222 doses. Donors, mostly white British, included more females; clonal diversity was possibly underestimated.

This CDR3 contains 16 residues. CDR1 and CDR2 (germline): ENHRY, SYGVKD. Trimming shortened V by 8 bases and J by 0 bases, and 18 bases separated the two germline ends. Repertoires were generated with immunoSEQ multiplex PCR, while TCRdb's copy carries only in-frame clones and drops some. The repertoire consists of 100,000 to 150,000 clones, with about nine tenths occurring once and the leading ten covering approximately 7.6%. Sequences were derived from peripheral blood, sampled on day 0 of AZD1222 vaccination. The sequence was obtained from an adult in good health. This rearrangement joins TRBV10-3 to TRBJ2-3; D may correspond to TRBD1 or TRBD2 (5 bases each). For the CDR3, the DNA is TGTGCCATCGGTGTAGGGACGTCGGTTAGCACAGATACGCAGTATTTT. This sequence encodes CAIGVGTSVSTDTQYF.